The T cell receptor beta chain described here comes from a study of cytomegalovirus exposure and HLA in healthy donors. Study overall: Unique TCRs numbering some 77 million, obtained from HLA-typed donors, made up an early data release. Study-wide points: At a 0.05 false discovery rate, a later analysis found around 15,000 TCR beta sequences to be associated with HLA alleles. There were three CMV-associated chains whose specificity for CMV antigens was confirmed in vitro. Data from an earlier analysis indicated that most TCR beta V segments were productive either about 87% or about 30% of the time.

Comment on this clone: The antigen remains unidentified.

Germline values: CDR1 MDHEN, CDR2 SYDVKM. Trimming at V came to 4 bases and at J to 2 bases, leaving 11 bases not matched to a gene. The CDR3 is 18 residues long. A multiplex PCR was run with 60 Vbeta primers and 13 Jbeta primers. The repertoire was sequenced with immunoSEQ multiplex PCR; TCRdb's copy has only in-frame clones and lacks some. The sample includes roughly 58,000 clones, about 83% seen only once; the top ten take approximately 1.5%. What was sequenced was PBMCs. V usage is TRBV28 and J usage is TRBJ2-1, with 10 nucleotides matching TRBD2. The sequence came from a human donor in good health. CDR3 loop: CASSYWVGLAATYNEQFF. CDR3 sequence (DNA): TGTGCCAGCAGTTATTGGGTCGGACTAGCGGCAACCTACAATGAGCAGTTCTTC.